This TCR beta chain was identified during a study of early T cells in non-severe SARS-CoV-2 infection. Overall study: Alpha and beta chains were unpaired, from unsorted whole-blood bulk RNA.

Separate cDNA molecules each had unique molecular identifiers attached to them. TCRdb called the 5' RACE reads again in MiXCR, with one record for every CDR3 protein. The data hold 50,000 to 80,000 distinct CDR3 sequences, with more than 7% observed a single time. CDR1 is SGHTA and CDR2 is FQGNSA in the germline V gene. This CDR3 comprises 14 residues. Trimming left V 1 base short and J 4 bases short, with 11 bases between. Notes on the study in general: Anti-spike CD8 responses were favored in VDJdb matching, and private and CD4 specificities were missed.

This clonotype was picked up a small number of times. Its antigen is undetermined. This sequence was found in an adult who was a healthcare worker with PCR-confirmed SARS-CoV-2 infection or an uninfected control (not recorded which). Sequenced material: whole blood, taken at baseline. The chain has TRBV7-2 and TRBJ2-7; tentatively, D is TRBD1 (5 bases). The CDR3 loop is CASSLGRQGYEQYF. The CDR3 region has the DNA TGTGCCAGCAGCTTAGGAAGGCAGGGTTACGAGCAGTACTTC.